These 2 T cell receptor beta chains were sequenced from one sample in a study of T-cell reconstitution after alpha-beta-depleted transplantation in children. A library of TCRbeta sequences, prepared with unique molecular identifiers, was generated. TCRdb ran MiXCR on the PCR reads and lists one entry per CDR3 protein. The sample yields about 110,000 distinct CDR3 sequences, 10% seen once. Sequencing was performed on PBMCs from the stem cell graft donor, taken from the stem cell graft. The origin of the receptors is a human donor who donated a stem cell graft to a child with acute lymphoblastic leukemia.

This clonotype has at least ten counts. V and J are TRBV7-2 and TRBJ2-1; 8 nucleotides line up with TRBD1. Germline V gives CDR1 SGHTA, CDR2 FQGNSA. V lost 4 bases to trimming and J lost 2 bases; unmatched junction nucleotides: 4. This CDR3 is built from 15 residues. CDR3 DNA: TGTGCCAGCAGCTCCAGGACAGGGCCCTACAATGAGCAGTTCTTC. Translating it yields CASSSRTGPYNEQFF.

Regarding this clonotype: The junction shows a germline mismatch at one end, possibly a read error. CDR3 amino acids: CARSLSRGLAGGVHNEQFF. As DNA, the CDR3 is TGTGCCCGCAGTTTATCCCGAGGACTAGCGGGAGGGGTCCACAATGAGCAGTTCTTC. The gene calls are TRBV12-3 or TRBV12-4 and TRBJ2-1; 15 nucleotides agree with TRBD2. The CDR3 totals 19 residues.